Listed below are T cell receptor beta chains from one sample, sequenced in a study of cytotoxic CD8 clonotypes in ibrutinib-treated CLL. Profiled with immunoSEQ multiplex PCR; TCRdb holds only in-frame clones, not every one. The data show about 15,000 clones, with less than 55% seen just once and under 40% held by the top ten. The sample here was PBMCs, taken at an approximately 22-month disease-progression time point, from a patient treated with ibrutinib. These receptors were collected from a human donor with chronic lymphocytic leukemia. CDR3s include the opening cysteine and the closing phenylalanine or tryptophan.

v_call: TRBV5-4; cdr3_aa: CASSFDAGSYEQYF
v_call: TRBV19; cdr3_aa: CASSPRQTARTDTQYF
v_call: TRBV29-1; cdr3_aa: CSVWVAAEAFF
v_call: TRBV5-1; cdr3_aa: CASSLDPDNEQFF
v_call: TRBV7-8; cdr3_aa: CASSPWQRKGNEQFF
v_call: TRBV19; cdr3_aa: CASSMGGWYEQYF
v_call: TRBV19; cdr3_aa: CATSLGGGGYTF
v_call: TRBV7-8; cdr3_aa: CASSPFLQSSGNTIYF
v_call: TRBV5-4; cdr3_aa: CASSWDRYEQYF
v_call: TRBV7-2; cdr3_aa: CASSLQETQYF
v_call: TRBV19; cdr3_aa: CASSNSAETQYF
v_call: TRBV11-2; cdr3_aa: CASSLVSQKETQYF
v_call: TRBV10-3; cdr3_aa: CAISESSRTGELFF
v_call: TRBV29-1; cdr3_aa: CSVPWGNYGYTF
v_call: TRBV5-4; cdr3_aa: CASSFDEASYEQYF
v_call: TRBV5-6; cdr3_aa: CASSGADSPYEQYF
v_call: TRBV5-1; cdr3_aa: CASSLGGTGKSGYTF
v_call: TRBV9; cdr3_aa: CASSVGRLGQYYGYTF
v_call: TRBV27; cdr3_aa: CASSLMGENVLTF
v_call: TRBV15; cdr3_aa: CATSRDKGETQYF
v_call: TRBV4-1; cdr3_aa: CASSHGQGSEKLFF
v_call: TRBV19; cdr3_aa: CASRRDSTIYF
v_call: TRBV10-2; cdr3_aa: CASSEAGSLSGANVLTF
v_call: TRBV5-1; cdr3_aa: CASSRGTNEKLFF
v_call: TRBV5-4; cdr3_aa: CASSPGRGGTGANVLTF
v_call: TRBV4-2; cdr3_aa: CASSPYSGETYEQYF
v_call: TRBV7-9; cdr3_aa: CASSLANQPQHF
v_call: TRBV5-6; cdr3_aa: CASSLYIGGTLLDSPLHF
v_call: TRBV2; cdr3_aa: CASRPPSGRNYGYTF
v_call: TRBV19; cdr3_aa: CASSISPGFTEAFF
v_call: TRBV7-8; cdr3_aa: CASSFRWELLGKNIQYF
v_call: TRBV5-6; cdr3_aa: CASSSQAPGELFF
v_call: TRBV11-2; cdr3_aa: CASSLGGYGYTF
v_call: TRBV5-4; cdr3_aa: CASSLAGRRQETQYF
v_call: TRBV2; cdr3_aa: CASSPTRNSNQPQHF
v_call: TRBV7-9; cdr3_aa: CASSTSYEQYF
v_call: TRBV29-1; cdr3_aa: CSVSPGTQGMNEQFF
v_call: TRBV11-2; cdr3_aa: CASSLQTGANTEAFF
v_call: TRBV27; cdr3_aa: CASSPRPGGYYEQYF
v_call: TRBV6-5; cdr3_aa: CASSSHSLYGYTF
v_call: TRBV13; cdr3_aa: CASSLGRNRRIIGYTF
v_call: TRBV7-8; cdr3_aa: CASSFVPLPTGVSTDTQYF
v_call: TRBV27; cdr3_aa: CASSPTVVYGYTF
v_call: TRBV5-6; cdr3_aa: CASSLVGTGDEKLFF
v_call: TRBV7-8; cdr3_aa: CASSLQFLWYKGPSGELFF
v_call: TRBV5-5; cdr3_aa: CASSLGGGTEAFF
v_call: TRBV12-5; cdr3_aa: CASGLGPRAAYEQYF
v_call: TRBV6-5; cdr3_aa: CASSLAGGRTGELFF
v_call: TRBV2; cdr3_aa: CASSEAQGQDEQFF
v_call: TRBV18; cdr3_aa: CASSPGDFDEQFF
v_call: TRBV20-1; cdr3_aa: CSAFQGRGYTF
v_call: TRBV4-1; cdr3_aa: CASSQDNRLPRGYTF
v_call: TRBV30; cdr3_aa: CAWSRGHSGNTIYF